A single sample is the source of the 9 T cell receptor beta chains below, sequenced in a study of tumor-infiltrating lymphocytes in primary liver carcinoma. A primer in the constant region served to generate TCR beta cDNA from roughly 520 ng of total RNA. What produced the TCR beta libraries was three nested multiplex PCR rounds using slightly modified ARM-PCR. TRBV1-TRBV30 forward primers and a C-beta reverse primer were used in the first two PCR rounds, which each ran for approximately 9 cycles. TCRdb independently ran MiXCR on the multiplex PCR reads; one entry per CDR3 protein. This table has over 40,000 distinct CDR3 sequences, over 65% appearing once. From unsorted bulk tissue weighing roughly 17-31 mg, DNA and RNA were co-extracted. The specimen was liver tumor tissue from sampling region 5. Noted subset: tumor region T5, tumor centre. The receptors come from a man aged 40-50 years with primary liver carcinoma and hepatitis B virus infection.

With regard to this clonotype: A read error may be the cause here, since a much bigger clone is one base away. This chain links TRBV28 with TRBJ2-7, with 10 bases aligning to TRBD1. The CDR3 contains 14 residues. V lost 5 bases to trimming and J lost 7 bases; unmatched junction nucleotides: 8. Germline V gives CDR1 MDHEN, CDR2 SYDVKM. CDR3 sequence: CASSPGQGVGEQYF. In nucleotides, the CDR3 is TGTGCCAGCAGTCCCGGACAGGGGGTGGGAGAGCAGTACTTC.

Comment on this clonotype: Germline and junction disagree at one end, which may indicate a read error. J is TRBJ2-3 and V is TRBV10-3; 12 positions match TRBD2. This CDR3 has 18 amino acids. Germline CDR1 and CDR2: ENHRY and SYGVKD. DNA of the CDR3: TGTGCCATCAGTGCATCCTCAATGACTAGCGGGAGCACACATACGCAGTATTTT. Protein: CAISASSMTSGSTHTQYF.

This clonotype was seen many times. Since a much larger clone is just one base distant, this may be a read error. The rearrangement uses TRBV11-3 and TRBJ2-7; either TRBD1 or TRBD2 may supply D (5 bases each). CDR1 and CDR2 (germline): SGHNT, YENEEA. CDR3 length: 15 amino acids. Trimming removed 0 bases from V and 5 bases from J, with 14 bases in between. The CDR3 loop reads CASSLEGRGGHEQYF. For the CDR3, the DNA is TGTGCCAGCAGCTTAGAAGGACGGGGCGGCCACGAGCAGTACTTC.

Remarks on this clonotype: A read error may account for a junction end that differs from germline. The chain has TRBV12-3 or TRBV12-4 and TRBJ2-2; D gene ambiguous. This CDR3 spans 13 amino acids. The DNA for the CDR3 is TGTGCCAGCAGTTTGATGGAGTTCGAGGAGCCGTTTTTT. It yields the protein CASSLMEFEEPFF.

The chain recombines TRBV12-3 or TRBV12-4 with TRBJ2-2; no firm D call. The CDR3 is 15 amino acids. Trimming pared 4 bases from V and 4 bases from J, leaving 13 bases between. The chain's CDR3 is CASSWVSRSTGELFF. The DNA of the CDR3 is TGTGCCAGCAGTTGGGTTAGCAGGAGCACCGGGGAGCTGTTTTTT.

About this clonotype: At one end the junction does not follow the germline gene, possibly because of a read error. The CDR3 sequence is CAISGASGSASNNSPIHF. CDR3 sequence (DNA): TGTGCCATCAGTGGGGCGAGCGGGAGCGCGTCTAATAATTCACCCATCCACTTT. The chain joins TRBV10-3 to TRBJ1-6, with unresolved D. The germline gives CDR1 ENHRY, CDR2 SYGVKD. The CDR3 has 18 residues.

This clonotype was seen only once. CDR3 amino acids: CASSDPGQGSRLQHF. CDR3 nucleotides: TGTGCCAGCAGTGATCCGGGACAGGGGAGTCGGCTCCAGCATTTT. The gene calls are TRBV6-1 and TRBJ1-5, with 10 positions matching TRBD1. J gave up 12 bases and V 3 bases, and 11 bases lay outside the gene matches. The CDR3 has 15 residues. Germline V CDR1 and CDR2: MNHNS, SASEGT.

The V gene is TRBV4-2, the J gene TRBJ1-2; TRBD1 aligns across 9 bases. The CDR3 loop spans 16 amino acids. Looked up from germline, CDR1 is LGHNA and CDR2 is YNFKEQ. The V and J ends lost 2 bases and 7 bases, in that order; junction bases with no gene match: 11. Here the CDR3 DNA reads TGTGCCAGCAGCCAACCCGGACAGGGGTTCTCGGGTGGCTACACCTTC. Protein sequence: CASSQPGQGFSGGYTF.

On this clonotype itself: Its ends do not fully match the called genes, so a read error is possible. The chain is built from TRBV11-2 and TRBJ2-7; possible D gene TRBD2, 6 bases. This CDR3 spans 20 amino acids. Germline CDR1 SGHAT, CDR2 FQNNGV. The CDR3 region has the DNA TGTGCCAGCAGCTTGATGGAGGGGAGGACTAACGGACTCAGCTCCTACGAGCAGTGCTTC. This sequence encodes CASSLMEGRTNGLSSYEQCF.